A single sample gave rise to the 10 T cell receptor beta chains below, sequenced in a study of shared clonotypes between healthy human individuals. Assay used: immunoSEQ multiplex PCR; TCRdb lists only in-frame clones, some missing. The sample has about 990,000 clones; roughly 74% are singletons. The sequenced material came from memory CD4+ T cells from PBMCs. Subset reported: CD45RA-negative fraction. Source of these receptors: a man between 18 and 29 years old in good health. Some clones in this sample may be carry-over from other donors' samples.

The rearrangement joins TRBV10-3 to TRBJ2-2; 9 nucleotides agree with TRBD1. Trimming removed 0 bases from V and 5 bases from J; junction bases left unmatched: 1. CDR1 is ENHRY and CDR2 is SYGVKD in the germline V gene. The CDR3 totals 15 residues. This CDR3 reads CAISESTGGTGELFF. The DNA for the CDR3 is TGTGCCATCAGTGAGTCGACAGGGGGGACCGGGGAGCTGTTTTTT.

The chain uses TRBV11-1 and TRBJ2-2, with 10 bases fitting TRBD2. Germline V CDR1 and CDR2: SGHAT, FQDESV (reference sequence). V lost 7 bases and J lost 3; bases outside the gene matches: 5. The CDR3 contains 15 residues. As DNA, the CDR3 is TGTGCCAGCACCCCCGGGACTAGCGACACCGGGGAGCTGTTTTTT. The encoded protein is CASTPGTSDTGELFF.

V is TRBV30 and J is TRBJ1-1; D is ambiguous. Trimming took 7 bases from V and 1 from J, leaving 7 bases between them. The CDR3 runs 11 residues. Germline assignment: CDR1 GTSNPN and CDR2 SVGIG (reference sequence). CDR3 in DNA: TGTGCCTATAAAGAGAACACTGAAGCTTTCTTT. The encoded protein is CAYKENTEAFF. The variable domain in full, with the rest retrieved from reference TRBV30 and TRBJ1-1, is SQTIHQWPATLVQPVGSPLSLECTVEGTSNPNLYWYRQAAGRGLQLLFYSVGIGQISSEVPQNLSASRPQDRQFILSSKKLLLSDSGFYLCAYKENTEAFFGQGTRLTVV.

The genes are TRBV7-2 and TRBJ2-5; 11 nucleotides align to TRBD2. Germline CDR1 SGHTA, CDR2 FQGNSA. The CDR3 consists of 16 residues. The V and J ends lost 3 bases and 1 base, in that order; junction bases with no gene match: 4. CDR3 amino acids: CASSLETSGTQETQYF. DNA of the CDR3: TGTGCCAGCAGCTTGGAGACTAGCGGGACCCAAGAGACCCAGTACTTC.

The chain is built from TRBV6-1 and TRBJ1-6; D is undetermined. Germline loops: CDR1 MNHNS, CDR2 SASEGT. V shed 2 bases and J shed 8 bases, with 13 bases lying between them. The CDR3 consists of 15 residues. CDR3 loop: CASSELTSWDSPLHF. CDR3 nucleotide sequence: TGTGCCAGCAGTGAACTGACCTCTTGGGATTCACCCCTCCACTTT.

The rearrangement uses TRBV10-2 and TRBJ2-7; D not certain. CDR1 and CDR2 from the germline V gene are WSHSY and SAAADI. CDR3 size: 13 residues. Trimming removed 5 bases from V and 3 bases from J, with 11 bases in between. The CDR3: CASSNRLDYEQYF. In nucleotides, the CDR3 is TGCGCCAGCAGTAATAGATTGGACTACGAGCAGTACTTC.

A note on this clone: The same CDR3 arises from other DNA sequences in this sample as well. The V gene is TRBV20-1, the J gene TRBJ2-1, with a possible D match to TRBD2 (5 bases). This CDR3 is built from 11 residues. V lost 5 bases and J 7 bases, leaving 9 bases between the germline ends. Germline values: CDR1 DFQATT, CDR2 SNEGSKA (reference sequence). In DNA form, the CDR3 reads TGCAGTGCTGGACGGGGAAATGAGCAGTTCTTC. Amino acid sequence: CSAGRGNEQFF.

This chain links TRBV2 with TRBJ2-1; TRBD1 matches at 7 bases. In germline, CDR1 is SNHLY, CDR2 FYNNEI. V shed 6 bases, J shed 3 bases, and the junction held 5 bases outside the gene matches. The CDR3 spans 14 residues. CDR3 region: CASRPRGNYNEQFF. CDR3 coding DNA: TGTGCCAGCAGACCCAGGGGGAACTACAATGAGCAGTTCTTC. The full variable domain, completed using reference TRBV2 and TRBJ2-1, is EPEVTQTPSHQVTQMGQEVILRCVPISNHLYFYWYRQILGQKVEFLVSFYNNEISEKSEIFDDQFSVERPDGSNFTLKIRSTKLEDSAMYFCASRPRGNYNEQFFGPGTRLTVL.

V is TRBV7-9 and J is TRBJ2-1; 9 bases map to TRBD2. With 3 bases clipped from V and 10 bases from J, the junction kept 13 bases outside the gene matches. The CDR3 contains 16 residues. CDR1 and CDR2 from the germline V gene are SEHNR and FQNEAQ (reference sequence). The DNA of the CDR3 is TGTGCCAGCAGCTTCGGGGGCGGGAGGGCCGTGTCCGAGCAGTTCTTC. Translating it yields CASSFGGGRAVSEQFF.

This clone appeared a single time. J is TRBJ2-3 and V is TRBV30; 11 bases are a match to TRBD2. V lost 4 bases, J lost 5 bases, and 5 bases stayed unmatched. Germline-derived CDR1 and CDR2 are GTSNPN and SVGIG (reference sequence). The CDR3 spans 14 residues. CDR3 nucleotides: TGTGCCTGGAAACTAGCGGGAGCGGTAGATACGCAGTATTTT. Its protein product is CAWKLAGAVDTQYF.